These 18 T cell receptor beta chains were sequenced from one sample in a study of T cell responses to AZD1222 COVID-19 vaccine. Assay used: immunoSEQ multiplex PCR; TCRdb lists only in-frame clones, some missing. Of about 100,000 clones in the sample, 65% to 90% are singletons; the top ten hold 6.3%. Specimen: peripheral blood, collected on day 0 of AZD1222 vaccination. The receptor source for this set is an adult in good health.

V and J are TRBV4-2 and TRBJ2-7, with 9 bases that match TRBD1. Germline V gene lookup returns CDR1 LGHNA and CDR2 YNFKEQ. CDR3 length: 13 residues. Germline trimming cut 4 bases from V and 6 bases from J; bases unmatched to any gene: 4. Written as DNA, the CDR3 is TGTGCCAGCAGCCTGGGACAGGGTGGCGAGCAGTACTTC. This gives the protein CASSLGQGGEQYF.

CDR3 sequence (DNA): TGCGCCAGCAGCGGCCAACTAGCGGGATGGACCGGGGAGCTGTTTTTT. Its protein product is CASSGQLAGWTGELFF. This chain connects TRBV5-1 to TRBJ2-2, with TRBD2 matching 10 bases. The CDR3 is 16 amino acids. CDR1 and CDR2 from the germline V gene are SGHRS and YFSETQ. V shed 4 bases, J shed 5 bases, and the junction held 8 bases outside the gene matches.

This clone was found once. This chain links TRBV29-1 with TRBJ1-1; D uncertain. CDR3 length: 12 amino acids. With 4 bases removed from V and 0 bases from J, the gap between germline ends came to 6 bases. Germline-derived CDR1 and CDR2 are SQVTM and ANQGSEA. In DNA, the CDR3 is TGCAGCGTTGGTGACATGAACACTGAAGCTTTCTTT. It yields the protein CSVGDMNTEAFF.

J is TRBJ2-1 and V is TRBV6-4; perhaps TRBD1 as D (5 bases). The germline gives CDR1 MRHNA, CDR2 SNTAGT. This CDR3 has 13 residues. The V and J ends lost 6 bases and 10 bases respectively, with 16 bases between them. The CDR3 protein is CASSDSPLGEQFF. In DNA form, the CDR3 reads TGTGCCAGCAGCGACAGCCCCCTCGGAGAGCAGTTCTTC.

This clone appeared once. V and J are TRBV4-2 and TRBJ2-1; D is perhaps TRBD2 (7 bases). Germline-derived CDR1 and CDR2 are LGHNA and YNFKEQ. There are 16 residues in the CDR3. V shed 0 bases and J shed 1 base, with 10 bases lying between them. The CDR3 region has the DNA TGTGCCAGCAGCCAAGAGGAGGGGGGGTCCTACAATGAGCAGTTCTTC. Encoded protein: CASSQEEGGSYNEQFF.

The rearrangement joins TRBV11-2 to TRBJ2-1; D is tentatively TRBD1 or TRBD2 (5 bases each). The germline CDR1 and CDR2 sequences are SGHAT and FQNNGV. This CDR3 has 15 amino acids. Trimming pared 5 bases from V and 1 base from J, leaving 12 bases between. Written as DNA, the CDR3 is TGTGCCAGCAGCCAACTAGACAGTTCCTACAATGAGCAGTTCTTC. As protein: CASSQLDSSYNEQFF. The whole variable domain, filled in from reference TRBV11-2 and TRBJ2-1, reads EAGVAQSPRYKIIEKRQSVAFWCNPISGHATLYWYQQILGQGPKLLIQFQNNGVVDDSQLPKDRFSAERLKGVDSTLKIQPAKLEDSAVYLCASSQLDSSYNEQFFGPGTRLTVL.

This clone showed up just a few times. CDR3 coding DNA: TGTGCCAGCAGGGGGGGGATCCTAGCAACCGGGGAGCTGTTTTTT. It is translated as CASRGGILATGELFF. V is TRBV2 and J is TRBJ2-2; 7 positions agree with TRBD2. The CDR3 contains 15 residues. With V trimmed by 6 bases and J by 5 bases, 9 bases remained unmatched. Germline lookup yields CDR1 SNHLY and CDR2 FYNNEI. The full variable domain, its missing parts supplied by reference TRBV2 and TRBJ2-2, is EPEVTQTPSHQVTQMGQEVILRCVPISNHLYFYWYRQILGQKVEFLVSFYNNEISEKSEIFDDQFSVERPDGSNFTLKIRSTKLEDSAMYFCASRGGILATGELFFGEGSRLTVL.

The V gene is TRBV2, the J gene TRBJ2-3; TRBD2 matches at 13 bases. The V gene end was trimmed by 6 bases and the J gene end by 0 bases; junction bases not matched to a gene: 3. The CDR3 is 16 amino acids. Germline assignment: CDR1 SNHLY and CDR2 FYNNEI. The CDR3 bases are TGTGCCAGCAGGGGGACTAGCGGGATGAGCACAGATACGCAGTATTTT. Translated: CASRGTSGMSTDTQYF.

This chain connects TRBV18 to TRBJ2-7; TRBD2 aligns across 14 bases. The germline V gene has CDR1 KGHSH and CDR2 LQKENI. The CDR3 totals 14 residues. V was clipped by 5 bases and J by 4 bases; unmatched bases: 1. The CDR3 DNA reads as TGTGCCAGCTCAGGGACTAGCGGGAGTTACGAGCAGTACTTC. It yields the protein CASSGTSGSYEQYF.

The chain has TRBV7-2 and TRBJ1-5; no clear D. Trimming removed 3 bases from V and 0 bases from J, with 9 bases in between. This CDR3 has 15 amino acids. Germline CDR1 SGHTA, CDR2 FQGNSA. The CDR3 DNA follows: TGTGCCAGCAGCTTTTGGGCTGATAGCAATCAGCCCCAGCATTTT. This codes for CASSFWADSNQPQHF.

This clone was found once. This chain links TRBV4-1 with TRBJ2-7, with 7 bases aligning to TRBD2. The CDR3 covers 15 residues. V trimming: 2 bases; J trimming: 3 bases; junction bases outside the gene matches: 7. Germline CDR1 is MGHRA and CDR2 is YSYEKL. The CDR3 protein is CASSQLTGGFYEQYF. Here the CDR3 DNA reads TGCGCCAGCAGCCAACTCACGGGGGGATTCTACGAGCAGTACTTC.

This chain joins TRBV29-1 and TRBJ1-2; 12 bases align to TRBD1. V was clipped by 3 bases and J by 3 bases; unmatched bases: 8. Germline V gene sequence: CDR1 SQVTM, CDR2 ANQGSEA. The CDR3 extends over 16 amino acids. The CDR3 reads CSVEGPGTGGHYGYTF. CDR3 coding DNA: TGCAGCGTTGAGGGCCCCGGGACAGGGGGCCACTATGGCTACACCTTC.

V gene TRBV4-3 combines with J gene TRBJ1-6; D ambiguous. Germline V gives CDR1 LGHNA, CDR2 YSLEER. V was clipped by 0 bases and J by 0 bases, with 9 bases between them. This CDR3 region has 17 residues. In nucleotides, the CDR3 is TGCGCCAGCAGCCAAGAGGCGTGGAACTCCTATAATTCACCCCTCCACTTT. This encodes CASSQEAWNSYNSPLHF.

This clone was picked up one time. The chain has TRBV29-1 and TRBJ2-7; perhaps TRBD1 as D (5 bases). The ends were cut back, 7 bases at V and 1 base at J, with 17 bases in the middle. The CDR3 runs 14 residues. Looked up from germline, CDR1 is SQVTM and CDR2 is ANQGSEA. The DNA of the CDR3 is TGCAGCGCTGCGTGGGGCCGTTTGTCCTACGAGCAGTACTTC. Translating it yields CSAAWGRLSYEQYF.

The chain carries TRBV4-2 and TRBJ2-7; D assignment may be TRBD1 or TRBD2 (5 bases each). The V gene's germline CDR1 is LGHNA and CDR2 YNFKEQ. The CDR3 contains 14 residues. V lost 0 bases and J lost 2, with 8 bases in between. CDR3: CASSQEPGPYEQYF. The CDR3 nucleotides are TGTGCCAGCAGCCAAGAGCCGGGGCCCTACGAGCAGTACTTC.

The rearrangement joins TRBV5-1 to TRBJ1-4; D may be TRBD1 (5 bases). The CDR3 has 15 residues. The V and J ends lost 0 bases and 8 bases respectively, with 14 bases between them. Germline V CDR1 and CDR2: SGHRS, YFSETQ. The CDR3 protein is CASSLEGTAREKLFF. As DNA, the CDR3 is TGCGCCAGCAGCTTGGAGGGGACTGCTCGGGAAAAACTGTTTTTT.

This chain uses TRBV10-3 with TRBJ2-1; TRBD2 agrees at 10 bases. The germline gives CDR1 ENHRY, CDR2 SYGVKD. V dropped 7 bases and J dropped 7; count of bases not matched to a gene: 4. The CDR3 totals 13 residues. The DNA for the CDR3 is TGTGCCATCAATAGCGGGGGGTCGAATGAGCAGTTCTTC. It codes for CAINSGGSNEQFF.

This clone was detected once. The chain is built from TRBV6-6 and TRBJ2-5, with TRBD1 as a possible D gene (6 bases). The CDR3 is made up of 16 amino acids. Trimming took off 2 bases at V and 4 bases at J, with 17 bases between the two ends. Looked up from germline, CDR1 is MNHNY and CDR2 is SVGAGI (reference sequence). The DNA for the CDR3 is TGTGCCAGCAGTTACGAGCTGAAGGGGGTTGGAGAGACCCAGTACTTC. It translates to CASSYELKGVGETQYF.